The 32 T cell receptor beta chains below come from one sample, sequenced in a study of control samples from healthy donors and cancer patients. TCRdb keeps only in-frame clones here, not all; method: immunoSEQ multiplex PCR. The sample records 150,000 or so clones, approximately 93% being singletons. Sequences were obtained from blood. The receptors originated from a man younger than 30 in good health.

This clone was seen more than once but under ten times. The rearrangement links TRBV30 to TRBJ2-3; 8 bases agree with TRBD2. The CDR3 has 13 residues. Trimming removed 2 bases from V and 6 bases from J; junction bases left unmatched: 4. In germline, CDR1 is GTSNPN, CDR2 SVGIG (reference sequence). The CDR3 DNA sequence: TGTGCCTGGAGTCGGAGCGGGGGTGATACGCAGTATTTT. Its translation is CAWSRSGGDTQYF.

The CDR3 region has the DNA TGTGCCAGCAGCCCGACAACAGCTTCCTTCTACGAGCAGTACTTC. Translated, it gives CASSPTTASFYEQYF. This chain uses TRBV7-3 with TRBJ2-7, with D uncertain. The CDR3 is made up of 15 amino acids. The V end lost 5 bases, the J end lost 3 bases, and 17 bases lay between the germline ends. CDR1 is SGHTA, CDR2 FQGTGA, per germline. Filled out from reference TRBV7-3 and TRBJ2-7, the complete variable domain reads GAGVSQTPSNKVTEKGKYVELRCDPISGHTALYWYRQSLGQGPEFLIYFQGTGAADDSGLPNDRFFAVRPEGSVSTLKIQRTERGDSAVYLCASSPTTASFYEQYFGPGTRLTVT.

This chain joins TRBV5-6 and TRBJ1-5; D unclear. From germline, CDR1 is SGHDT and CDR2 YYEEEE. This CDR3 contains 15 residues. Trimming stripped 5 bases from V and 0 bases from J, with 12 bases between. DNA of the CDR3: TGTGCCAGCAGTCGAGGAGTCTATAGCAATCAGCCCCAGCATTTT. Its protein is CASSRGVYSNQPQHF.

J is TRBJ1-2 and V is TRBV4-2; tentatively, D is TRBD1 (6 bases). Germline CDR1 is LGHNA and CDR2 is YNFKEQ. Trimming removed 3 bases from V and 5 bases from J, with 16 bases in between. The CDR3 extends over 15 amino acids. The CDR3 reads CASSHPSGEEYGYTF. CDR3 DNA: TGTGCCAGCAGCCACCCATCAGGGGAGGAGTATGGCTACACCTTC.

In this sample, this clone turned up once. The rearrangement joins TRBV4-1 to TRBJ2-5, with 10 nucleotides matching TRBD2. The CDR3 is 16 residues long. Losses at the gene ends were 0 bases for V and 1 base for J; bases not matched to a gene: 2. Germline CDR1 is MGHRA and CDR2 is YSYEKL. CDR3 DNA sequence: TGCGCCAGCAGCCAAGAACTAGCGGGATTCCAAGAGACCCAGTACTTC. This gives the protein CASSQELAGFQETQYF.

The chain is built from TRBV15 and TRBJ2-6; 8 nucleotides match TRBD1. This CDR3 comprises 17 residues. Germline trimming cut 3 bases from V and 1 base from J; bases unmatched to any gene: 5. Germline CDR1 reads LNHNV; CDR2 reads YYDKDF (reference sequence). CDR3 sequence reads: CATSSRQGKSGANVLTF. CDR3 sequence (DNA): TGTGCCACCAGCAGCCGACAGGGGAAGTCTGGGGCCAACGTCCTGACTTTC.

This clone has more than one count but fewer than ten. The gene calls are TRBV5-8 and TRBJ2-7; 9 nucleotides align to TRBD1. Germline V gives CDR1 SGHTS, CDR2 YDEGEE. The ends lost 5 bases at V and 4 bases at J; junction bases unmatched: 4. This CDR3 has 13 residues. The CDR3 sequence is CASRDRGRYEQYF. CDR3 DNA: TGTGCCAGCAGGGACAGGGGTCGGTACGAGCAGTACTTC. Drawing the rest from reference TRBV5-8 and TRBJ2-7, the complete variable domain is EAGVTQSPTHLIKTRGQQATLRCSPISGHTSVYWYQQALGLGLQFLLWYDEGEERNRGNFPPRFSGRQFPNYSSELNVNALELEDSALYLCASRDRGRYEQYFGPGTRLTVT.

The chain couples TRBV24-1 to TRBJ2-1; D may match TRBD1 or TRBD2 (5 bases each). The CDR3 covers 14 residues. The V and J ends lost 2 bases and 6 bases respectively, with 10 bases between them. CDR1 and CDR2 from the germline V gene are KGHDR and SFDVKD. The DNA for the CDR3 is TGTGCCACCAGTGATTCAGGGACGGGCAATGAGCAGTTCTTC. Translation gives CATSDSGTGNEQFF.

The chain uses TRBV6-6 and TRBJ1-1; no definite D call. Germline values: CDR1 MNHNY, CDR2 SVGAGI (reference sequence). The CDR3 spans 13 residues. Trimming took off 0 bases at V and 7 bases at J, with 9 bases between the two ends. CDR3 nucleotides: TGTGCCAGCAGTTACTCGACCCGGATTGAAGCTTTCTTT. Its translation: CASSYSTRIEAFF.

The CDR3 is CAWSVHKDTEAFF. CDR3 coding DNA: TGTGCCTGGAGTGTACATAAGGACACTGAAGCTTTCTTT. J is TRBJ1-1 and V is TRBV30; D gene ambiguous. This CDR3 region has 13 residues. Trimming took 0 bases from V and 3 from J, leaving 8 bases between them. Germline CDR1 and CDR2: GTSNPN and SVGIG (reference sequence). Full variable domain (remainder filled in from reference TRBV30 and TRBJ1-1): SQTIHQWPATLVQPVGSPLSLECTVEGTSNPNLYWYRQAAGRGLQLLFYSVGIGQISSEVPQNLSASRPQDRQFILSSKKLLLSDSGFYLCAWSVHKDTEAFFGQGTRLTVV.

This chain joins TRBV19 and TRBJ1-4; no definite D call. Between the trimmed V and J ends, which lost 3 bases and 3 bases, there was a span of 8 bases. There are 14 residues in the CDR3. Germline V lookup: CDR1 LNHDA, CDR2 SQIVND (reference sequence). CDR3 sequence: CASSIAGPNEKLFF. The CDR3 region has the DNA TGTGCCAGTAGTATTGCGGGCCCTAATGAAAAACTGTTTTTT.

The chain is built from TRBV27 and TRBJ2-7; TRBD2 matches 11 bases. With V trimmed by 6 bases and J by 5 bases, 6 bases remained unmatched. The germline CDR1 and CDR2 sequences are MNHEY and SMNVEV (reference sequence). The length of the CDR3 is 14 residues. Written as DNA, the CDR3 is TGTGCCAGCAGAAGACTAGCGGGGCAGGACGAGCAGTACTTC. Translated: CASRRLAGQDEQYF.

This clone was seen just once. The chain links TRBV2 to TRBJ1-1; D gene ambiguous. CDR1 is SNHLY, CDR2 FYNNEI, per germline. The CDR3 loop spans 13 amino acids. Trimming took off 5 bases at V and 1 base at J, with 8 bases between the two ends. The CDR3 DNA sequence: TGTGCCAGCAGTCTATACAAGAACACTGAAGCTTTCTTT. It translates to CASSLYKNTEAFF. Supplemented by reference TRBV2 and TRBJ1-1, the full variable domain reads EPEVTQTPSHQVTQMGQEVILRCVPISNHLYFYWYRQILGQKVEFLVSFYNNEISEKSEIFDDQFSVERPDGSNFTLKIRSTKLEDSAMYFCASSLYKNTEAFFGQGTRLTVV.

The chain joins TRBV11-3 to TRBJ2-2; D gene uncertain. This CDR3 contains 15 residues. Germline assignment: CDR1 SGHNT and CDR2 YENEEA. With 1 base removed from V and 0 bases from J, the gap between germline ends came to 6 bases. The CDR3 DNA reads TGTGCCAGCAGCTTAGTAGCAGCGAACACCGGGGAGCTGTTTTTT. It codes for CASSLVAANTGELFF.

The chain links TRBV4-2 to TRBJ2-1; no clear D. Germline V gene lookup returns CDR1 LGHNA and CDR2 YNFKEQ. V lost 0 bases and J lost 2, with 14 bases in between. The CDR3 sequence is 17 residues long. DNA of the CDR3: TGTGCCAGCAGCCAAGAGGGGTACAAGGGCACCTACAATGAGCAGTTCTTC. Encoded protein: CASSQEGYKGTYNEQFF.

The J gene is TRBJ1-2, the V gene TRBV5-6, with D perhaps TRBD1 (5 bases). V shed 0 bases and J shed 4 bases, with 16 bases lying between them. The germline V gene has CDR1 SGHDT and CDR2 YYEEEE. This CDR3 has 16 residues. CDR3 in amino acids: CASSLGGVGTLYGYTF. CDR3 bases: TGTGCCAGCAGCTTGGGAGGCGTGGGGACCCTCTATGGCTACACCTTC.

The chain has TRBV3-1 (or the pseudogene TRBV3-2) and TRBJ1-3; no definite D call. Trimming stripped 6 bases from V and 0 bases from J, with 15 bases between. Germline V CDR1 and CDR2: LGHDT, YNNKEL (reference sequence). There are 16 residues in the CDR3. This CDR3 reads CASSDYAGSSGNTIYF. CDR3 bases: TGTGCCAGCAGTGACTACGCGGGGAGCTCTGGAAACACCATATATTTT.

The V call is TRBV6-2 or TRBV6-3, the J call TRBJ2-5, with D possibly matching TRBD1 (6 bases). Trimming pared 5 bases from V and 4 bases from J, leaving 17 bases between. The CDR3 spans 15 residues. Germline V lookup: CDR1 MNHEY, CDR2 SVGEGT. CDR3 sequence: CASSRTGRGSETQYF. The CDR3 DNA reads TGTGCCAGCAGTAGAACAGGGAGAGGTTCAGAGACCCAGTACTTC.

The chain employs TRBV5-6 and TRBJ2-1; 7 nucleotides line up with TRBD1. This CDR3 is built from 15 residues. With 4 bases clipped from V and 4 bases from J, the junction kept 8 bases outside the gene matches. Per the germline V gene, CDR1 is SGHDT and CDR2 is YYEEEE. The CDR3 spells CASSPDRDKYNEQFF. Here the CDR3 DNA reads TGTGCCAGCAGCCCCGACAGGGATAAGTACAATGAGCAGTTCTTC.

The chain employs TRBV9 and TRBJ1-2, with unresolved D. This CDR3 spans 13 amino acids. Per germline, CDR1 SGDLS and CDR2 YYNGEE. V lost 3 bases to trimming and J lost 7 bases, with 13 bases between them. The CDR3 bases are TGTGCCAGCAGCGAGGGCCGCCCCGGTGGCTACACCTTC. Its protein product is CASSEGRPGGYTF.

This clone was seen many times. This chain joins TRBV7-9 and TRBJ1-5; D unclear. Germline V CDR1 and CDR2: SEHNR, FQNEAQ (reference sequence). Between the trimmed V and J ends, which lost 4 bases and 9 bases, there was a span of 25 bases. The CDR3 consists of 17 residues. CDR3 coding DNA: TGTGCCAGCAGCTACGACCGGACCCCCGATCGTAACGGGCCCCAGCATTTT. Translating gives CASSYDRTPDRNGPQHF.

The V and J genes are TRBV7-3 and TRBJ1-1, with 7 bases aligning to TRBD1. CDR1 is SGHTA and CDR2 is FQGTGA in the germline V gene. The trim removed 5 bases at V and 1 base at J, leaving 4 bases unmatched. This CDR3 is built from 14 residues. The CDR3 coding sequence is TGTGCCAGCAGCCCGGACAGGTCGAACACTGAAGCTTTCTTT. Its translation: CASSPDRSNTEAFF.

This sequence joins TRBV27 and TRBJ2-1; D unclear. The CDR3 extends over 13 amino acids. Germline V CDR1 and CDR2: MNHEY, SMNVEV (reference sequence). V lost 5 bases, J lost 6 bases, and 11 bases lay in between. In DNA form, the CDR3 reads TGTGCCAGCAGTCCTCTTAGTCGCAATGAGCAGTTCTTC. Its translation is CASSPLSRNEQFF.

This chain connects TRBV3-1 (or the pseudogene TRBV3-2) to TRBJ1-3; unclear D gene. CDR1 is LGHDT, CDR2 YNNKEL, per germline (reference sequence). This CDR3 is built from 13 residues. The V and J ends lost 4 bases and 8 bases respectively, with 12 bases between them. The CDR3 nucleotides are TGTGCCAGCAGCCCGCTCAGACGAGACACCATATATTTT. This encodes CASSPLRRDTIYF.

With regard to this clone: Other DNA variants within this sample encode the same CDR3. This chain uses TRBV7-2 with TRBJ1-5; no clear D. Germline V gene data show CDR1 as SGHTA and CDR2 as FQGNSA. This CDR3 has 15 amino acids. V gave up 1 base and J gave up 1 base, with 8 bases separating them. The DNA for the CDR3 is TGTGCCAGCAGCTTAGATAGAGGAAGCAATCAGCCCCAGCATTTT. As protein: CASSLDRGSNQPQHF.

The chain joins TRBV5-4 to TRBJ1-1; D ambiguous. The germline CDR1 and CDR2 sequences are SGHNT and YYREEE (reference sequence). V was clipped by 2 bases and J by 0 bases, with 8 bases between them. The CDR3 is 14 residues long. CDR3 protein: CASSFDTLNTEAFF. As DNA, the CDR3 is TGTGCCAGCAGCTTCGACACCCTGAACACTGAAGCTTTCTTT.

The J gene is TRBJ2-1, the V gene TRBV5-1, with 11 bases fitting TRBD2. This CDR3 spans 20 amino acids. The ends lost 4 bases at V and 0 bases at J; junction bases unmatched: 15. The V gene's germline CDR1 is SGHRS and CDR2 YFSETQ. CDR3 DNA sequence: TGCGCCAGCAGCCCCCCCGGAGCTAGCGGGAGGTATAGCTCCTACAATGAGCAGTTCTTC. Amino acid sequence: CASSPPGASGRYSSYNEQFF.

V usage is TRBV5-6 and J usage is TRBJ2-5; no firm D call. Germline loops: CDR1 SGHDT, CDR2 YYEEEE. V was clipped by 1 base and J by 2 bases, with 9 bases between them. CDR3 length: 14 residues. CDR3 amino acids: CASSLSAGQETQYF. The CDR3 DNA is TGTGCCAGCAGCTTGTCGGCAGGTCAAGAGACCCAGTACTTC.

The chain carries TRBV27 and TRBJ2-5, with a possible D match to TRBD2 (5 bases). Germline V CDR1 and CDR2: MNHEY, SMNVEV (reference sequence). The CDR3 runs to 16 residues. V dropped 1 base and J dropped 2 bases, with 14 bases sitting between them. The CDR3 nucleotides are TGTGCCAGCAGTTTATTTTCAACGGAGCGGCAAGAGACCCAGTACTTC. Its translation: CASSLFSTERQETQYF.

J is TRBJ2-1 and V is TRBV30; 8 bases align to TRBD2. The CDR3 runs to 13 residues. Germline CDR1 and CDR2: GTSNPN and SVGIG (reference sequence). Unmatched junction bases numbered 3, after V lost 0 bases and J lost 8 bases. CDR3 sequence: CAWSVLAGDEQFF. The CDR3 DNA follows: TGTGCCTGGAGTGTCCTAGCGGGCGATGAGCAGTTCTTC.

This rearrangement joins TRBV4-1 to TRBJ1-4, with 7 bases that match TRBD1. The trim removed 4 bases at V and 7 bases at J, leaving 6 bases unmatched. CDR3 length: 14 amino acids. Germline values: CDR1 MGHRA, CDR2 YSYEKL. The CDR3 sequence: CASSLLDRVEKLFF. As DNA, the CDR3 is TGCGCCAGCAGCCTCCTAGACAGGGTTGAAAAACTGTTTTTT.

The chain recombines TRBV3-1 (or the pseudogene TRBV3-2) with TRBJ2-3, with 11 bases lining up with TRBD2. This CDR3 is 18 amino acids long. The germline V gene encodes CDR1 LGHDT and CDR2 YNNKEL (reference sequence). V was pared by 1 base and J by 4 bases, with 10 bases of the junction left unmatched. The CDR3 nucleotides read TGTGCCAGCAGCCAAGTACGGCCTAGCGGGAGGTGTCCAGATACGCAGTATTTT. Amino acid sequence: CASSQVRPSGRCPDTQYF.